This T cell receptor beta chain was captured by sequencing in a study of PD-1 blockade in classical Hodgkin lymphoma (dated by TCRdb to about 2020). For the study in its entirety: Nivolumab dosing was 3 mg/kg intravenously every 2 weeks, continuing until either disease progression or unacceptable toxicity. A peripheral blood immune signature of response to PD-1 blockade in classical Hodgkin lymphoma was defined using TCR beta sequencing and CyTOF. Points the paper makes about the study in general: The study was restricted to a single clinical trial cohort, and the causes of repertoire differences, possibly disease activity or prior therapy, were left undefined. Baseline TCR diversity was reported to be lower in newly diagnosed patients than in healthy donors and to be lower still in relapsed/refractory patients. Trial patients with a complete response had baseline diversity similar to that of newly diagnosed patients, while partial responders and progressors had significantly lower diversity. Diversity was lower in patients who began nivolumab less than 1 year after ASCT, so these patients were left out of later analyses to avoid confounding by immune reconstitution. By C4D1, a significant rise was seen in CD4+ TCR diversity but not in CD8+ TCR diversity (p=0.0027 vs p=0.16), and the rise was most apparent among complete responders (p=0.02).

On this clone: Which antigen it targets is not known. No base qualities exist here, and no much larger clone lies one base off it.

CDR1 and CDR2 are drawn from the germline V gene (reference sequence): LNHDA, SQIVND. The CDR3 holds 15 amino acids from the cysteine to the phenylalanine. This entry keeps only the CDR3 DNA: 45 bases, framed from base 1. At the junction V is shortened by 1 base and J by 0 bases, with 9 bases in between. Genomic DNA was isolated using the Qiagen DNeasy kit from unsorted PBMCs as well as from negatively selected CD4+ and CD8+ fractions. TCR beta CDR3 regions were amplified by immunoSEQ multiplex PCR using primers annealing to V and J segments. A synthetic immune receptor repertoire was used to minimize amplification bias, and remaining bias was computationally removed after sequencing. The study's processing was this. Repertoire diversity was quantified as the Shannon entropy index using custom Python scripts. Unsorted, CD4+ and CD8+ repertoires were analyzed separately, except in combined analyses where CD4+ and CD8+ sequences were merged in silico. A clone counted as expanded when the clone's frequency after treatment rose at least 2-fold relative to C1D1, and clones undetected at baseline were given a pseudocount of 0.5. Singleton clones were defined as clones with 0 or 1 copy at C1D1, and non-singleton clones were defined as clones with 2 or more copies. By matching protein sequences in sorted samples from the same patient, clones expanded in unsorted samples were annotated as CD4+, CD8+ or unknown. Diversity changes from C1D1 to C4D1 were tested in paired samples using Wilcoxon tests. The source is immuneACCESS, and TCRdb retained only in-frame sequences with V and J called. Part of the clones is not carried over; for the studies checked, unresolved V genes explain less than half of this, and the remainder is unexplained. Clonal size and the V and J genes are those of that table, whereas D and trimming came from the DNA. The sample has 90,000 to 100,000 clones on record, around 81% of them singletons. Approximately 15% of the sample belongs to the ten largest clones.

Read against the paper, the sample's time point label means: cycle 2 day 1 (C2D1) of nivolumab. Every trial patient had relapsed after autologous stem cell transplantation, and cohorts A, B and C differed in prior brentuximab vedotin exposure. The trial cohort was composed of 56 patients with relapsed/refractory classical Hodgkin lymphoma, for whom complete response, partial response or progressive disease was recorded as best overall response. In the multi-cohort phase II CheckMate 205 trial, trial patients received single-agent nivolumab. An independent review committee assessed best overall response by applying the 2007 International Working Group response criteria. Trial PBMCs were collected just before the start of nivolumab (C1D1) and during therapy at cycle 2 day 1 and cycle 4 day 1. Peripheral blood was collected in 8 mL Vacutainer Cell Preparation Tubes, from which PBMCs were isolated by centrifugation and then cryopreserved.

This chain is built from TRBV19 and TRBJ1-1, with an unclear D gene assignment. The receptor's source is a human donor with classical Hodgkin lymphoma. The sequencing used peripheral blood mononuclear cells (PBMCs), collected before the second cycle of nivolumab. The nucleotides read TGTGCCAGTAGTATAGGAAAGAAGCTGAACACTGAAGCTTTCTTT. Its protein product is CASSIGKKLNTEAFF.